The entry that follows covers one TCR beta chain sequence. These data belong to a study of blood T cell repertoires in COVID-19. This CDR3 has 12 amino acids. Per germline, CDR1 SQVTM and CDR2 ANQGSEA. The V gene lost 8 bases and the J gene lost 0 bases, with 8 bases spanning the gap. Sequenced by immunoSEQ multiplex PCR; TCRdb stores in-frame clones only, minus some. The table records some 350,000 clones, about 90% of them present only once. The source is a woman under 30 who had recovered from COVID-19. The sample was peripheral blood. The chain carries TRBV29-1 and TRBJ2-1; D remains ambiguous. The CDR3 reads CSTRVSYNEQFF. DNA for the CDR3: TGCAGCACCCGGGTCTCCTACAATGAGCAGTTCTTC.